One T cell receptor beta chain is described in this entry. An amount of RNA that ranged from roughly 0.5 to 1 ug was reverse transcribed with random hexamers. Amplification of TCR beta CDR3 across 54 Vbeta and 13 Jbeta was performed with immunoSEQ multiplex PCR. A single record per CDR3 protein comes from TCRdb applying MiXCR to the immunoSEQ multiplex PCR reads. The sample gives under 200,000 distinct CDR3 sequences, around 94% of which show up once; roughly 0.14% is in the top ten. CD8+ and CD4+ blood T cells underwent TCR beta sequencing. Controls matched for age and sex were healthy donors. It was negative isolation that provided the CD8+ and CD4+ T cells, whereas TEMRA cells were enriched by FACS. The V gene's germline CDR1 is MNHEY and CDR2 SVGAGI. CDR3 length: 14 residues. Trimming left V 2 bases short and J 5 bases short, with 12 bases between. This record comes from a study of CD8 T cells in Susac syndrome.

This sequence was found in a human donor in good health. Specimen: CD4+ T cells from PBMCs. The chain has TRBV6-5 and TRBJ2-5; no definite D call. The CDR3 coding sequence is TGTGCCAGCAGTTACAGGTCCGCCGGGGAGACCCAGTACTTC. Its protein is CASSYRSAGETQYF.